These 8 T cell receptor beta chains share one sample of origin, sequenced in a study of cytomegalovirus exposure and HLA in healthy donors. The PCR used 60 Vbeta and 13 Jbeta primers. Using immunoSEQ multiplex PCR, the repertoire was profiled, and TCRdb retains in-frame clones only, with some absent. This sample carries 150,000 or so clones, with about 1.5% going to the ten biggest clones. The specimen was PBMCs. These receptor sequences come from a woman in her thirties or forties in good health and CMV-seropositive.

This sequence joins TRBV5-1 and TRBJ1-1; possible D gene TRBD1, 6 bases. The V gene's germline CDR1 is SGHRS and CDR2 YFSETQ. This CDR3 spans 15 amino acids. V was pared by 4 bases and J by 0 bases, with 13 bases between. The CDR3 loop is CASSIMGTLNTEAFF. The CDR3 DNA reads as TGCGCCAGCAGCATAATGGGGACACTGAACACTGAAGCTTTCTTT.

V usage is TRBV6-1 and J usage is TRBJ1-5; D possibly corresponds to TRBD1 (6 bases). V lost 10 bases and J 2 bases, leaving 18 bases between the germline ends. This CDR3 spans 15 amino acids. In germline, CDR1 is MNHNS, CDR2 SASEGT. The CDR3 is CAIGGGVRGNQPQHF. CDR3 nucleotide sequence: TGTGCCATCGGAGGGGGGGTGCGAGGCAATCAGCCCCAGCATTTT.

Of note for this clone: A read error may produce the germline difference seen at one junction end. CDR3 residues: CASSLVALAGEAQYF. CDR3 in DNA: TGTGCCAGCAGCTTAGTTGCACTAGCGGGAGAGGCCCAGTACTTC. The rearrangement uses TRBV7-9 and TRBJ2-5, with 11 bases fitting TRBD2. In germline, CDR1 is SEHNR, CDR2 FQNEAQ (reference sequence). The CDR3 covers 15 residues.

The rearrangement links TRBV30 to TRBJ2-7; TRBD2 matches 7 bases. CDR1 GTSNPN and CDR2 SVGIG come from the germline V gene (reference sequence). This CDR3 region has 16 residues. Trimming cost V 7 bases and J 7 bases; bases outside gene matches: 22. CDR3 amino acids: CASEVRRVSGGGEQYF. CDR3 nucleotide sequence: TGTGCCTCCGAAGTTCGCAGGGTCTCGGGCGGGGGTGAGCAGTACTTC.

The V and J genes are TRBV10-3 and TRBJ1-2; 9 bases agree with TRBD1. After removal of 5 bases from V and 6 bases from J, the junction contained 10 bases not matched to a gene. CDR1 and CDR2 from the germline V gene are ENHRY and SYGVKD. The CDR3 contains 15 residues. The CDR3 coding sequence is TGTGCCATCAGTCTCTCGGGACAGGGTGTCAATGGCTACACCTTC. It encodes CAISLSGQGVNGYTF.

The J gene is TRBJ1-2, the V gene TRBV2; 8 bases are shared with TRBD1. Germline V CDR1 and CDR2: SNHLY, FYNNEI. J lost 8 bases, V lost 6 bases, and 5 bases had no gene match. CDR3 size: 12 residues. The CDR3 loop is CASRTDRGGYTF. CDR3 bases: TGTGCCAGCAGAACCGACAGGGGCGGCTACACCTTC.

V usage is TRBV6-5 and J usage is TRBJ2-2; 8 bases align to TRBD1. Germline-derived CDR1 and CDR2 are MNHEY and SVGAGI. CDR3 length: 15 amino acids. The V segment lost 0 bases and the J segment 6 bases; nucleotides outside the gene matches: 3. CDR3 bases: TGTGCCAGCAGTTACTCAGGACAGGGCTCCGGGGAGCTGTTTTTT. Translating it yields CASSYSGQGSGELFF.

J is TRBJ1-1 and V is TRBV12-5, with TRBD1 as a possible D gene (6 bases). The CDR3 length is 12 residues. V lost 6 bases and J 5 bases, leaving 10 bases between the germline ends. Germline CDR1 is LGHNT and CDR2 is FRNRAP. CDR3 DNA sequence: TGTGCTAGTGGGGAAGGGGGAACTGAAGCTTTCTTT. It is translated as CASGEGGTEAFF. Looking up the rest from reference TRBV12-5 and TRBJ1-1 gives the full variable domain: DARVTQTPRHKVTEMGQEVTMRCQPILGHNTVFWYRQTMMQGLELLAYFRNRAPLDDSGMPKDRFSAEMPDATLATLKIQPSEPRDSAVYFCASGEGGTEAFFGQGTRLTVV.